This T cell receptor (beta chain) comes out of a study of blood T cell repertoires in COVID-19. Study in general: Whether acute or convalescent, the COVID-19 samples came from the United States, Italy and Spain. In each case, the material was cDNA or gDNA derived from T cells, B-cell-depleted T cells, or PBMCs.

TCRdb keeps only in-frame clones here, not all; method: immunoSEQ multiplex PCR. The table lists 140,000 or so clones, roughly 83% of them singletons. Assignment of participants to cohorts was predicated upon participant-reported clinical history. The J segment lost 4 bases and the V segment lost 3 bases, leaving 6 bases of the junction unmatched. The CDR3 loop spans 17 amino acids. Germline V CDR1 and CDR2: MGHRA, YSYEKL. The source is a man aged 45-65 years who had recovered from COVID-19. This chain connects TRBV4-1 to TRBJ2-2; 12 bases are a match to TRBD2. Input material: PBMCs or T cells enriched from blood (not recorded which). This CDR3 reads CASSHGLAGGITGELFF. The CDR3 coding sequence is TGCGCCAGCAGCCACGGCCTAGCGGGGGGGATCACCGGGGAGCTGTTTTTT.